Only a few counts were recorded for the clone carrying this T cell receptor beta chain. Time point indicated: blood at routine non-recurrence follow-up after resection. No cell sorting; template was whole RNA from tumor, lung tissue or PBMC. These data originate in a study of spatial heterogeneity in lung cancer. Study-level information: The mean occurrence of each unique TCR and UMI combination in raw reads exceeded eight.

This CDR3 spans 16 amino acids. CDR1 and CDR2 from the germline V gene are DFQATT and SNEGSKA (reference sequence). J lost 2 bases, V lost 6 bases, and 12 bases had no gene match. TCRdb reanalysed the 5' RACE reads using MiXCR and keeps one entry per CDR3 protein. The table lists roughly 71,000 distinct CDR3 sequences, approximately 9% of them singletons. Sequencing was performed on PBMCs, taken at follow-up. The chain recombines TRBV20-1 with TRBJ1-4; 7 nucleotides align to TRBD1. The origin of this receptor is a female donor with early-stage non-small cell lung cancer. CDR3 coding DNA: TGCAGTGCCCCGTACCAGGGGGTCACGACTAATGAAAAACTGTTTTTT. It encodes CSAPYQGVTTNEKLFF.